Presented here are 6 T cell receptor beta chains from one specimen sequenced in a study of T cell responses to AZD1222 COVID-19 vaccine. Measured with immunoSEQ multiplex PCR; TCRdb has only the in-frame clones, and not every one. The table records 250,000 or so clones, roughly 93% of them present only once. The sample in question was peripheral blood, obtained on day 0 of AZD1222 vaccination. The receptors here all came from an adult in good health.

The chain has TRBV9 and TRBJ2-7, with no clear D. V was shortened by 0 bases and J by 0 bases, with 7 bases between the two germline ends. This CDR3 region has 14 residues. Germline V lookup: CDR1 SGDLS, CDR2 YYNGEE. DNA of the CDR3: TGTGCCAGCAGCGTAGGACGGAACTCCTACGAGCAGTACTTC. Its protein is CASSVGRNSYEQYF.

The chain combines TRBV7-2 with TRBJ2-2, with D possibly being TRBD1 (6 bases). CDR1 and CDR2 from the germline V gene are SGHTA and FQGNSA. This CDR3 has 13 residues. Trimming removed 5 bases from V and 6 bases from J, with 10 bases in between. For the CDR3, the DNA is TGTGCCAGCAGCCCCCGGACAGCCGGGGAGCTGTTTTTT. It specifies CASSPRTAGELFF.

In its sample, this clone was seen once. The chain combines TRBV5-1 with TRBJ2-7; D could derive from TRBD1 or TRBD2 (5 bases each). CDR3 length: 16 residues. The V and J ends lost 0 bases and 2 bases respectively, with 15 bases between them. Germline CDR1 reads SGHRS; CDR2 reads YFSETQ. CDR3 loop: CASSLASGTTPYEQYF. The CDR3 coding sequence is TGCGCCAGCAGCTTGGCCTCGGGGACGACCCCCTACGAGCAGTACTTC.

The rearrangement links TRBV4-1 to TRBJ2-2, with D perhaps TRBD2 (5 bases). V gave up 5 bases and J gave up 8 bases, with 12 bases separating them. Germline lookup yields CDR1 MGHRA and CDR2 YSYEKL. The CDR3 is made up of 13 amino acids. CDR3 nucleotide sequence: TGCGCCAGCAGCGAACGCGGGCGGGGGGAGCTGTTTTTT. Protein sequence: CASSERGRGELFF.

The chain recombines TRBV5-6 with TRBJ2-3; weak D call: TRBD2 (5 bases). Per the germline V gene, CDR1 is SGHDT and CDR2 is YYEEEE. V lost 2 bases to trimming and J lost 0 bases, with 13 bases between them. The CDR3 covers 16 residues. CDR3 coding DNA: TGTGCCAGCAGCTTATCCTTCGGCGGGAGCACAGATACGCAGTATTTT. This gives the protein CASSLSFGGSTDTQYF.

The rearrangement uses TRBV2 and TRBJ1-1, with a weak D call TRBD1 (5 bases). Germline CDR1 and CDR2: SNHLY and FYNNEI. This CDR3 is built from 13 residues. The CDR3 nucleotides read TGTGTCGTTGCCCGGGGGTCGGGCACTGAAGCTTTCTTT. Translating it yields CVVARGSGTEAFF. Full variable domain (remainder filled in from reference TRBV2 and TRBJ1-1): EPEVTQTPSHQVTQMGQEVILRCVPISNHLYFYWYRQILGQKVEFLVSFYNNEISEKSEIFDDQFSVERPDGSNFTLKIRSTKLEDSAMYFCVVARGSGTEAFFGQGTRLTVV.